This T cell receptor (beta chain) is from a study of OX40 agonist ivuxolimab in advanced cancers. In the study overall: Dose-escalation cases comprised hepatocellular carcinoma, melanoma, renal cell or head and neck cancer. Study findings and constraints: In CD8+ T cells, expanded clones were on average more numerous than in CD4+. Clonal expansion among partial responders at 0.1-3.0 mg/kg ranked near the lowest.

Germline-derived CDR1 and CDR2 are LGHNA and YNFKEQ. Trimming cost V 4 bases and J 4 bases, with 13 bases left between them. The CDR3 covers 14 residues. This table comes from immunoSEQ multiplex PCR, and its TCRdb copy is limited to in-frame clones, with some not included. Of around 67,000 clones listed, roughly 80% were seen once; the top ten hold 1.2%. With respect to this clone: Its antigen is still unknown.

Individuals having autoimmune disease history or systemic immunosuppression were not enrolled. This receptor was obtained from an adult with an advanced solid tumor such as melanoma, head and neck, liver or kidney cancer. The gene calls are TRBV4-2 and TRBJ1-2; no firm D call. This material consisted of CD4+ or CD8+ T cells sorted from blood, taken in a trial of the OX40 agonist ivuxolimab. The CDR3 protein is CASSPRGGGYGYTF. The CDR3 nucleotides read TGTGCCAGCAGCCCTCGAGGAGGAGGCTATGGCTACACCTTC.